Given below is one T cell receptor beta chain in context. Its antigen remains unidentified. The data were produced by immunoSEQ multiplex PCR, yet TCRdb's version contains in-frame clones alone and is incomplete. The repertoire holds under 45,000 clones, with 75% to 85% as singletons. These data originate in a study of radiotherapy plus CTLA-4 blockade in lung cancer. At the level of the study: Of all patients, 15% to 20% responded objectively and approximately 29% showed disease control. Study conclusions and caveats: With interferon-beta, early dynamics of blood T cell clones were reported to best predict response. Tumor-derived TCR clones expanded in blood after radiotherapy plus ipilimumab.

Focal radiation and CTLA-4 blockade (ipilimumab) were tested in chemo-refractory metastatic non-small-cell lung cancer patients. Germline-derived CDR1 and CDR2 are SGHRS and YFSETQ. The CDR3 spans 14 residues. The germline V and J ends were trimmed by 4 bases and 2 bases, with 10 bases remaining between them. The V gene is TRBV5-1, the J gene TRBJ2-1; weak D call: TRBD1 (6 bases). The sample in question was peripheral blood, obtained from a patient treated with radiotherapy plus ipilimumab. This sequence was found in a human donor with non-small cell lung cancer that progressed on radiotherapy plus ipilimumab. CDR3 loop: CASSGGTAYNEQFF. The CDR3 DNA is TGCGCCAGCAGCGGGGGCACGGCCTACAATGAGCAGTTCTTC.